This T cell receptor beta chain emerged from a study of cytomegalovirus exposure and HLA in healthy donors. Researchers ran the PCR with 60 Vbeta and 13 Jbeta primers. The assay was immunoSEQ multiplex PCR, and TCRdb's table has in-frame clones only and misses some. The sample yields some 150,000 clones, roughly 70% seen once. Input material: PBMCs. The sequence derives from a young man in good health and CMV-seronegative.

CDR3 in amino acids: CAWAGLMNSAFF. The CDR3 DNA sequence: TGTGCCTGGGCGGGCCTCATGAACTCTGCTTTCTTT. V is TRBV30 and J is TRBJ1-1; D not resolved. V lost 5 bases and J lost 11, with 18 bases in between. Germline CDR1 and CDR2: GTSNPN and SVGIG (reference sequence). CDR3 length equals 12 residues.